The clone carrying this TCR beta chain was observed many times. Other DNA sequences within the sample encode an identical CDR3. Germline V gene lookup returns CDR1 SGHTA and CDR2 FQGNSA. CDR3 size: 15 residues. V was pared by 1 base and J by 2 bases, with 9 bases between. The data are from a study of shared clonotypes between healthy human individuals. Profiling relied on immunoSEQ multiplex PCR, and the TCRdb table lists in-frame clones only, not all of them. The sample has hundreds of thousands of clones; 73% are singletons. Memory CD4+ cells were the fraction left after CD45RA+ naive selection. Material: memory CD4+ T cells sorted from blood. The subset here: CD45RA-negative fraction. The chain is built from TRBV7-2 and TRBJ2-1; TRBD1 might be the D (5 bases). The sequence was collected from a woman aged 25-40 years in good health. The CDR3 DNA reads as TGTGCCAGCAGCTTAGGGAGCAGGGCCTACAATGAGCAGTTCTTC. Amino acids: CASSLGSRAYNEQFF.